These 26 T cell receptor beta chains were all obtained from the same sample, sequenced in a study of cytomegalovirus exposure and HLA in healthy donors. PCR was performed using 60 Vbeta and 13 Jbeta primers. Sequencing used immunoSEQ multiplex PCR; TCRdb keeps in-frame clones, though not all of them. This table holds fewer than 200,000 clones, 73% found once. Material: PBMCs. Receptors originate from a woman aged 18-29 years in good health and CMV-seropositive.

The chain carries TRBV4-1 and TRBJ2-1; 10 nucleotides line up with TRBD1. CDR3 length: 16 amino acids. CDR1 is MGHRA and CDR2 is YSYEKL in the germline V gene. V shed 4 bases, J shed 7 bases, and the junction held 10 bases outside the gene matches. The CDR3 reads CASSLRGDRGFNEQFF. The CDR3 DNA follows: TGCGCCAGCAGCCTCCGGGGGGACAGGGGTTTTAATGAGCAGTTCTTC.

The chain uses TRBV19 and TRBJ2-3; D gene uncertain. V was cut by 5 bases and J by 1 base, with 7 bases left in between. The CDR3 is 13 residues long. The germline V gene encodes CDR1 LNHDA and CDR2 SQIVND (reference sequence). CDR3 loop: CASSATGTDTQYF. For the CDR3, the DNA is TGTGCCAGTAGTGCTACCGGCACAGATACGCAGTATTTT.

The chain recombines TRBV7-2 with TRBJ2-7; no clear D gene. The CDR3 spans 14 residues. Deletions cut 3 bases from V and 5 bases from J, with 14 bases between. Germline values: CDR1 SGHTA, CDR2 FQGNSA. The CDR3 nucleotides are TGTGCCAGCAGCTTTGAACGAGGTGGTAACGAGCAGTACTTC. This sequence encodes CASSFERGGNEQYF.

J is TRBJ1-3 and V is TRBV30; D gene ambiguous. The germline V and J ends were trimmed by 3 bases and 0 bases, with 18 bases remaining between them. Germline CDR1 reads GTSNPN; CDR2 reads SVGIG (reference sequence). CDR3 length: 17 amino acids. CDR3 in amino acids: CAWSLQRASSSGNTIYF. For the CDR3, the DNA is TGTGCCTGGAGCCTACAGAGGGCGAGCAGCTCTGGAAACACCATATATTTT.

The rearrangement joins TRBV6-1 to TRBJ2-7, with D tentatively TRBD2 (5 bases). Germline V CDR1 and CDR2: MNHNS, SASEGT. The ends were cut back, 5 bases at V and 0 bases at J, with 11 bases in the middle. There are 14 residues in the CDR3. The CDR3 is CASSRSGDSYEQYF. DNA of the CDR3: TGTGCCAGCAGTAGGAGCGGAGACTCCTACGAGCAGTACTTC.

The chain employs TRBV2 and TRBJ2-1; a possible D gene is TRBD2 (5 bases). Germline V lookup: CDR1 SNHLY, CDR2 FYNNEI. The CDR3 is 13 amino acids. Trimming stripped 7 bases from V and 8 bases from J, with 15 bases between. Here the CDR3 DNA reads TGTGCCAGCACTCGAGGGAAGGCCGATGAGCAGTTCTTC. This codes for CASTRGKADEQFF.

The genes are TRBV14 and TRBJ2-1; TRBD2 is a possible D gene (5 bases). V was cut by 3 bases and J by 8 bases, with 14 bases left in between. CDR1 SGHDN and CDR2 FVKESK come from the germline V gene. The CDR3 has 14 residues. CDR3 loop: CASSQRATPHEQFF. The CDR3 DNA follows: TGTGCCAGCAGCCAGCGGGCCACCCCCCATGAGCAGTTCTTC.

This sequence joins TRBV5-1 and TRBJ1-6; 8 bases line up with TRBD1. V shed 5 bases and J 6 bases; nucleotides not matched to a gene: 7. CDR3 length equals 15 residues. Germline V CDR1 and CDR2: SGHRS, YFSETQ. CDR3 sequence (DNA): TGCGCCAGCAGATGGGCCGGACAGGGTAATTCACCCCTCCACTTT. Protein sequence: CASRWAGQGNSPLHF.

The V and J genes are TRBV6-7 and TRBJ1-3; 7 bases are a match to TRBD1. TRBV6-7 is an open reading frame, and its role is uncertain. With V trimmed by 6 bases and J by 0 bases, 5 bases remained unmatched. The CDR3 runs to 15 residues. The CDR3 region has the DNA TGTGCCAGCAGCCAAACAGGGGACTCTGGAAACACCATATATTTT. This translates into CASSQTGDSGNTIYF.

The V gene is TRBV6-4, the J gene TRBJ2-3; 8 bases map to TRBD1. This CDR3 is 15 amino acids long. The germline CDR1 and CDR2 sequences are MRHNA and SNTAGT. The ends lost 5 bases at V and 3 bases at J; junction bases unmatched: 7. The CDR3 bases are TGTGCCAGCAGTCAGAATGGACAGGGAACAGATACGCAGTATTTT. It codes for CASSQNGQGTDTQYF.

The rearrangement joins TRBV19 to TRBJ2-7; a possible D gene is TRBD1 (6 bases). Germline CDR1 and CDR2: LNHDA and SQIVND (reference sequence). V lost 5 bases and J lost 3, with 14 bases in between. This CDR3 comprises 14 residues. The CDR3 spells CASSPNRDFYEQYF. The CDR3 DNA is TGTGCCAGTAGTCCGAACAGGGATTTCTACGAGCAGTACTTC.

This clone was picked up one time. The CDR3 loop is CASSLVGQGAYEQYF. CDR3 DNA sequence: TGTGCCAGCAGCTTAGTGGGACAGGGGGCGTACGAGCAGTACTTC. The chain recombines TRBV7-2 with TRBJ2-7; 12 bases map to TRBD1. The germline V gene has CDR1 SGHTA and CDR2 FQGNSA. CDR3 size: 15 residues. V gave up 1 base and J gave up 4 bases; unmatched junction bases: 2.

This chain links TRBV18 with TRBJ2-3; 8 nucleotides match TRBD2. Germline CDR1 KGHSH, CDR2 LQKENI. V dropped 6 bases and J dropped 3; count of bases not matched to a gene: 5. This CDR3 spans 14 amino acids. The CDR3 DNA reads as TGTGCCAGCTCCCTCGGGGGGGGGACAGATACGCAGTATTTT. As protein: CASSLGGGTDTQYF.

J is TRBJ2-7 and V is TRBV5-4; 8 nucleotides match TRBD1. The CDR3 runs to 12 residues. The germline V gene encodes CDR1 SGHNT and CDR2 YYREEE (reference sequence). Germline trimming cut 7 bases from V and 5 bases from J; bases unmatched to any gene: 5. The CDR3 DNA sequence: TGTGCCAGCGGACAGGGAGGTAACGAGCAGTACTTC. It encodes CASGQGGNEQYF. The variable domain in full, with the rest retrieved from reference TRBV5-4 and TRBJ2-7, is ETGVTQSPTHLIKTRGQQVTLRCSSQSGHNTVSWYQQALGQGPQFIFQYYREEENGRGNFPPRFSGLQFPNYSSELNVNALELDDSALYLCASGQGGNEQYFGPGTRLTVT.

This chain joins TRBV25-1 and TRBJ2-5; D might be TRBD2 (6 bases). CDR3 length equals 14 residues. Germline V gene data show CDR1 as MGHDK and CDR2 as SYGVNS. The V and J ends lost 1 base and 4 bases respectively, with 10 bases between them. The DNA for the CDR3 is TGTGCCAGCAGTGAATGGGCTAGCGTAGAGACCCAGTACTTC. Translating gives CASSEWASVETQYF.

In DNA, the CDR3 is TGTGCCTGGAGTGTACAGCCGGCCGGGGACAATCAGCCCCAGCATTTT. Protein sequence: CAWSVQPAGDNQPQHF. This chain connects TRBV30 to TRBJ1-5; no reliable D call. The V end lost 0 bases, the J end lost 3 bases, and 15 bases lay between the germline ends. The germline V gene encodes CDR1 GTSNPN and CDR2 SVGIG (reference sequence). The CDR3 sequence is 16 residues long.

The rearrangement joins TRBV6-5 to TRBJ1-1; TRBD1 aligns across 7 bases. V shed 6 bases and J 13 bases; nucleotides not matched to a gene: 11. This CDR3 region has 12 residues. Germline V gene data show CDR1 as MNHEY and CDR2 as SVGAGI. For the CDR3, the DNA is TGTGCCAGCAGACGTGACAGGGACCCCAGTTTCTTT. It encodes CASRRDRDPSFF.

The sample holds a few counts of this clone. This chain links TRBV5-4 with TRBJ2-5; 8 bases align to TRBD1. J lost 4 bases, V lost 0 bases, and 5 bases had no gene match. Looked up from germline, CDR1 is SGHNT and CDR2 is YYREEE (reference sequence). The CDR3 runs 15 residues. The chain's CDR3 is CASSLEGRGPETQYF. CDR3 nucleotides: TGTGCCAGCAGCTTGGAGGGCAGGGGGCCAGAGACCCAGTACTTC.

This clone was found once. CDR3 sequence: CASSTTGARVGELFF. The CDR3 nucleotides are TGCGCCAGCAGCACGACAGGGGCTCGTGTAGGGGAGCTGTTTTTT. The V call is TRBV5-1, the J call TRBJ2-2; 8 bases align to TRBD1. CDR1 is SGHRS and CDR2 is YFSETQ in the germline V gene. This CDR3 has 15 amino acids. V trimming: 4 bases; J trimming: 8 bases; junction bases outside the gene matches: 10. Combining the CDR3 with reference TRBV5-1 and TRBJ2-2 gives the whole variable domain KAGVTQTPRYLIKTRGQQVTLSCSPISGHRSVSWYQQTPGQGLQFLFEYFSETQRNKGNFPGRFSGRQFSNSRSEMNVSTLELGDSALYLCASSTTGARVGELFFGEGSRLTVL.

The table lists this clone with a few counts. The J gene is TRBJ2-1, the V gene TRBV5-8, with a possible D match to TRBD2 (6 bases). CDR3 length equals 17 residues. The germline V gene encodes CDR1 SGHTS and CDR2 YDEGEE. V dropped 0 bases and J dropped 3 bases, with 16 bases sitting between them. The CDR3 DNA sequence: TGTGCCAGCAGCTTGGGTCCGCATAAGCGGGTCTACAATGAGCAGTTCTTC. It yields the protein CASSLGPHKRVYNEQFF.

The V call is TRBV21-1, the J call TRBJ1-1; the DNA was not used to check the table's D call, TRBD1. TRBV21-1 constitutes a pseudogene. This CDR3 is built from 20 residues. CDR3 protein: CASSKNPSFPPGELNTEAFF. The CDR3 DNA reads as TGTGCCAGCAGCAAAAATCCATCCTTCCCCCCAGGGGAATTGAACACTGAAGCTTTCTTT.

The gene calls are TRBV7-3 and TRBJ1-1; unclear D gene. The ends were cut back, 2 bases at V and 1 base at J, with 11 bases in the middle. Per germline, CDR1 SGHTA and CDR2 FQGTGA. The CDR3 has 15 residues. The CDR3 loop reads CASSLDAGPNTEAFF. CDR3 DNA sequence: TGTGCCAGCAGCTTAGATGCGGGCCCGAACACTGAAGCTTTCTTT.

This chain connects TRBV5-1 to TRBJ1-2; D ambiguous. Germline loops: CDR1 SGHRS, CDR2 YFSETQ. Trimming left V 1 base short and J 3 bases short, with 31 bases between. This CDR3 is 21 amino acids long. The CDR3 region has the DNA TGCGCCAGCAGCTTGTTACCCCCCCGGAGGCAAACGAACCTAGGGTACTATGGCTACACCTTC. Protein product: CASSLLPPRRQTNLGYYGYTF.

This clone was counted a single time. V and J are TRBV7-2 and TRBJ2-2; TRBD2 matches 9 bases. Germline V gene lookup returns CDR1 SGHTA and CDR2 FQGNSA. V shed 4 bases, J shed 2 bases, and the junction held 5 bases outside the gene matches. The length of the CDR3 is 16 residues. The CDR3 DNA is TGTGCCAGCAGCTCGCCAGCGGGGGGCAACACCGGGGAGCTGTTTTTT. This encodes CASSSPAGGNTGELFF.

This clone came up once. V and J are TRBV5-5 and TRBJ1-1; possibly TRBD1 for D (6 bases). The V end was cut by 3 bases, the J end by 0 bases, with 9 bases between. CDR3 size: 14 residues. Germline CDR1 SGHKS, CDR2 YYEKEE (reference sequence). The CDR3 loop is CASSSTGLNTEAFF. The CDR3 coding sequence is TGTGCCAGCAGCTCCACAGGGCTGAACACTGAAGCTTTCTTT.

The chain links TRBV6-1 to TRBJ1-4, with 8 bases lining up with TRBD1. Unmatched junction bases numbered 5, after V lost 3 bases and J lost 5 bases. CDR1 and CDR2 (germline): MNHNS, SASEGT. This CDR3 is built from 15 residues. The CDR3 DNA reads TGTGCCAGCAGTGAGGGGACAGGTCTAAATGAAAAACTGTTTTTT. It encodes CASSEGTGLNEKLFF.